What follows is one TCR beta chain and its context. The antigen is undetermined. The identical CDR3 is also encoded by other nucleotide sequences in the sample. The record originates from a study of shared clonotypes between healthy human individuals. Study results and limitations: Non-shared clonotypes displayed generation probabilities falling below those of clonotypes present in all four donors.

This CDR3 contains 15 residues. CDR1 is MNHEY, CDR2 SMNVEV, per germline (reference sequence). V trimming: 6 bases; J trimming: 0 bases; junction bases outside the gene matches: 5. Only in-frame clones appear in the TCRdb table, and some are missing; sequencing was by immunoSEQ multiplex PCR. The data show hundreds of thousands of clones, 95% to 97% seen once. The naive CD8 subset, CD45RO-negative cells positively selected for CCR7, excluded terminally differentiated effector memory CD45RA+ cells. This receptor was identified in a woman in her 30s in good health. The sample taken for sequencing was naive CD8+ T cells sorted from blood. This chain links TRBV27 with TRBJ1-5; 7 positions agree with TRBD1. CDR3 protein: CASSPGTVSNQPQHF. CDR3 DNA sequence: TGTGCCAGCAGCCCCGGGACAGTTAGCAATCAGCCCCAGCATTTT.